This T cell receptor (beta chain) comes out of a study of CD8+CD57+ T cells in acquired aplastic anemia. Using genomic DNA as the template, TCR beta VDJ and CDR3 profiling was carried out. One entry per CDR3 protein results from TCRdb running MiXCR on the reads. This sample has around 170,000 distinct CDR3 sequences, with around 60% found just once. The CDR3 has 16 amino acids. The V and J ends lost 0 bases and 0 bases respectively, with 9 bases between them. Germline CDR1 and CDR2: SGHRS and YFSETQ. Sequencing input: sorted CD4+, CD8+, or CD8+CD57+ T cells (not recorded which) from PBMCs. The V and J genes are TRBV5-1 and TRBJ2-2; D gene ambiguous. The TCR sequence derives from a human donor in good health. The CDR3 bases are TGCGCCAGCAGCTTGGAACCGCAGACGAACACCGGGGAGCTGTTTTTT. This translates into CASSLEPQTNTGELFF.